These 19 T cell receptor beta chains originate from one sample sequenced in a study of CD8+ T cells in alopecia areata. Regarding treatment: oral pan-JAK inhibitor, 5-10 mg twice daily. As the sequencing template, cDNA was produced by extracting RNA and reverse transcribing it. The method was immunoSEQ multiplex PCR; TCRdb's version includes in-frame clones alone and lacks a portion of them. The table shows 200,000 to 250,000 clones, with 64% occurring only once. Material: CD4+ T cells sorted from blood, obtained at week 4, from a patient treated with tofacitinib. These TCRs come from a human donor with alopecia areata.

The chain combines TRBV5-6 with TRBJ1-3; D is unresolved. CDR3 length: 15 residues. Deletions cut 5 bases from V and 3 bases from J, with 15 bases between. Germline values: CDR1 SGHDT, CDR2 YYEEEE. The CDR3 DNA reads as TGTGCCAGCAGAGATAGGGCCCGGCATGGAAACACCATATATTTT. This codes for CASRDRARHGNTIYF.

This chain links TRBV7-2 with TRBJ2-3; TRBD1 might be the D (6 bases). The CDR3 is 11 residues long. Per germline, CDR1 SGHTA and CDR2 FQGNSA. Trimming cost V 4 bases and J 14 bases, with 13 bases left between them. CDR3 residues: CASSSNQGPYF. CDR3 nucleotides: TGTGCCAGCAGCTCTAACCAGGGGCCGTATTTT.

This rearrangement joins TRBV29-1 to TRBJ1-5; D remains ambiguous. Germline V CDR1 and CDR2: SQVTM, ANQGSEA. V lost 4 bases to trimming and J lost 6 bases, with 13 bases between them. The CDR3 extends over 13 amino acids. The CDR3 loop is CSVVGISGQPQHF. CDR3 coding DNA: TGCAGCGTTGTGGGGATTTCCGGTCAGCCCCAGCATTTT.

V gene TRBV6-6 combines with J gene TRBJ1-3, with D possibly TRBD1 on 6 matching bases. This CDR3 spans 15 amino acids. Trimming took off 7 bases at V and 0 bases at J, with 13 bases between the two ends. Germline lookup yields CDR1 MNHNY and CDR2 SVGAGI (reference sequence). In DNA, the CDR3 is TGTGCCAGCACCCCGGGGGCAAACTCTGGAAACACCATATATTTT. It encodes CASTPGANSGNTIYF.

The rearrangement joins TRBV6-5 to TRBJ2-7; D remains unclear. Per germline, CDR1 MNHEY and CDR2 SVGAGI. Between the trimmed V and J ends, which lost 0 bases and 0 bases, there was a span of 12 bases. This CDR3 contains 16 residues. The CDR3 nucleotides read TGTGCCAGCAGTTACTCCCACAGATCTAGCTCCTACGAGCAGTACTTC. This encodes CASSYSHRSSSYEQYF.

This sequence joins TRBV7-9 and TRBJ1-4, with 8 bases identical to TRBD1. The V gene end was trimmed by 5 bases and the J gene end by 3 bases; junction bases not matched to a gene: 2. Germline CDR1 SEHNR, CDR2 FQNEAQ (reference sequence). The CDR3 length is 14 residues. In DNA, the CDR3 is TGTGCCAGCAGCCAGACAGGGGCTAATGAAAAACTGTTTTTT. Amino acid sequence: CASSQTGANEKLFF.

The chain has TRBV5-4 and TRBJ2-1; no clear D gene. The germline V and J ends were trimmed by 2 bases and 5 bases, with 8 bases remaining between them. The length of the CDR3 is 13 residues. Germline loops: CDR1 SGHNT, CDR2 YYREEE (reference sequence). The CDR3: CASSFNSDNEQFF. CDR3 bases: TGTGCCAGCAGCTTCAACTCAGACAATGAGCAGTTCTTC.

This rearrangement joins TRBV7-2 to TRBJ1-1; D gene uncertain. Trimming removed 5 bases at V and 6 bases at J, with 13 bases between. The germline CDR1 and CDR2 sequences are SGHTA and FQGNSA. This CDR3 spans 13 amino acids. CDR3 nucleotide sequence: TGTGCCAGCAGCCCTAGACGGGGATCTGAAGCTTTCTTT. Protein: CASSPRRGSEAFF.

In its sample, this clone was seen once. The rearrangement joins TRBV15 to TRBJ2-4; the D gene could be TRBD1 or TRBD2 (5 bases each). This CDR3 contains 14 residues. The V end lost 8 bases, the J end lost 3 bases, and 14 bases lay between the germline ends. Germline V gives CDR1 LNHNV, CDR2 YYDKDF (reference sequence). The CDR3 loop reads CATSQAGGKNIQYF. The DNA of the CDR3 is TGTGCCACCTCACAGGCCGGAGGCAAAAACATTCAGTACTTC.

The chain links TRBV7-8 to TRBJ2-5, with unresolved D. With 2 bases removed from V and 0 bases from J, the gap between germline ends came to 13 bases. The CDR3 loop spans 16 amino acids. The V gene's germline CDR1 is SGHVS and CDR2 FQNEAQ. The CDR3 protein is CASSLQWTAYQETQYF. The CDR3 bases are TGTGCCAGCAGCTTACAATGGACCGCATACCAAGAGACCCAGTACTTC.

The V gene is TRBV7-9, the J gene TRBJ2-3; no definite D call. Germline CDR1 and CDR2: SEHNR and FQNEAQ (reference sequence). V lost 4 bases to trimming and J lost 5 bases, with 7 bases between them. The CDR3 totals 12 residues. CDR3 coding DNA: TGTGCCAGCAGCTCCTCCCGAGATACGCAGTATTTT. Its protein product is CASSSSRDTQYF.

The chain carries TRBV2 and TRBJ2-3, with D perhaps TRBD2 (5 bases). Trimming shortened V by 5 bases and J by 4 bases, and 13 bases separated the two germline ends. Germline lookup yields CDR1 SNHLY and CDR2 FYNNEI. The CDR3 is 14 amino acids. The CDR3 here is CASSQPLAPDTQYF. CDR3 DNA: TGTGCCAGCAGTCAACCTTTAGCGCCAGATACGCAGTATTTT.

The CDR3 DNA follows: TGTGCCAGCACCCAGCGGGGTGAAGCTTTCTTT. It specifies CASTQRGEAFF. The rearrangement links TRBV6-5 to TRBJ1-1; D is uncertain. V was pared by 7 bases and J by 7 bases, with 10 bases between. The germline CDR1 and CDR2 sequences are MNHEY and SVGAGI. This CDR3 spans 11 amino acids.

In DNA form, the CDR3 reads TGTGCCAGCAGCGCAGTCCCTAGCGGGGAAACCTACGAGCAGTACTTC. It is translated as CASSAVPSGETYEQYF. The V and J genes are TRBV9 and TRBJ2-7, with 9 bases that match TRBD2. Germline CDR1 and CDR2: SGDLS and YYNGEE. V lost 3 bases to trimming and J lost 2 bases; unmatched junction nucleotides: 9. This CDR3 spans 16 amino acids.

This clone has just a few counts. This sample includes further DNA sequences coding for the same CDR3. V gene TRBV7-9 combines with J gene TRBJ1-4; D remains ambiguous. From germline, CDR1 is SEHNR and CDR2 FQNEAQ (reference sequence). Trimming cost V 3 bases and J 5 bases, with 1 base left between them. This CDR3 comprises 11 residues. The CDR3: CASSFNEKLFF. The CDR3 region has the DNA TGTGCCAGCAGCTTCAATGAAAAACTGTTTTTT.

The CDR3 reads CASRSQANSYEQYF. In DNA, the CDR3 is TGCGCCAGCAGATCCCAGGCTAACTCCTACGAGCAGTACTTC. The chain combines TRBV5-1 with TRBJ2-7; D is uncertain. The CDR3 spans 14 residues. V lost 5 bases to trimming and J lost 0 bases, with 12 bases between them. CDR1 and CDR2 (germline): SGHRS, YFSETQ.

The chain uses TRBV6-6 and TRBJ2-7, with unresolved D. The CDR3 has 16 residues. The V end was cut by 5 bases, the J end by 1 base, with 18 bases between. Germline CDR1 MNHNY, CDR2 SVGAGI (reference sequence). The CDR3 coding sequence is TGTGCCAGCAGTCTCGGCCTACCAAGCGATTCCTACGAGCAGTACTTC. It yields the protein CASSLGLPSDSYEQYF.

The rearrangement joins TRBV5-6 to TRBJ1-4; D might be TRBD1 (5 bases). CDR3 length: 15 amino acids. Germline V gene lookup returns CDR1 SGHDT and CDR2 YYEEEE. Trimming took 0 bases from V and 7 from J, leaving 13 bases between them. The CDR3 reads CASSLALGTVEKLFF. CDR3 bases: TGTGCCAGCAGCTTGGCTCTCGGGACCGTTGAAAAACTGTTTTTT.

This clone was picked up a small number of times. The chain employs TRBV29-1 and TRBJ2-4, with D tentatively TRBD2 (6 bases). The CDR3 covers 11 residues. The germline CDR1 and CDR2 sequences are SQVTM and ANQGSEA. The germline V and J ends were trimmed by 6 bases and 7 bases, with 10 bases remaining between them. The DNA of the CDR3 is TGCAGCGTAAGGAGGGGTAACATTCAGTACTTC. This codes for CSVRRGNIQYF. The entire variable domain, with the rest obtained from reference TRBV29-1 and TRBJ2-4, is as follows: SAVISQKPSRDICQRGTSLTIQCQVDSQVTMMFWYRQQPGQSLTLIATANQGSEATYESGFVIDKFPISRPNLTFSTLTVSNMSPEDSSIYLCSVRRGNIQYFGAGTRLSVL.